This T cell receptor (beta chain) was observed in a study of T cell changes during pregnancy in multiple sclerosis. Losses at the gene ends were 0 bases for V and 4 bases for J; bases not matched to a gene: 5. Germline assignment: CDR1 SGHTS and CDR2 YDEGEE. The CDR3 is 15 amino acids. The data were produced by immunoSEQ multiplex PCR, yet TCRdb's version contains in-frame clones alone and is incomplete. The sample consists of under 25,000 clones, approximately 87% of them appearing once. The V call is TRBV5-8, the J call TRBJ2-5; TRBD2 matches at 8 bases. This clonotype was sampled from a female donor with multiple sclerosis, enrolled in a pregnancy study. The specimen was CD8+ T cells from peripheral blood mononuclear cells, collected before pregnancy. Here the CDR3 reads CASSLAERERETQYF. The CDR3 nucleotides are TGTGCCAGCAGCTTGGCCGAGCGGGAGAGAGAGACCCAGTACTTC. Looking up the rest from reference TRBV5-8 and TRBJ2-5 gives the full variable domain: EAGVTQSPTHLIKTRGQQATLRCSPISGHTSVYWYQQALGLGLQFLLWYDEGEERNRGNFPPRFSGRQFPNYSSELNVNALELEDSALYLCASSLAERERETQYFGPGTRLLVL.